A selection of T cell receptor beta chains follows, all from one sample in a study of T cells after yellow fever vaccination. In TCRdb, the 5' RACE reads were re-called with MiXCR into one record per CDR3 protein. This sample yields some 350,000 distinct CDR3 sequences, of which roughly 4.3% are seen a single time; approximately 25% belongs to the top ten. The sequences come from PBMCs, collected 5 days after the yellow fever booster vaccination. The origin of the receptors is a man younger than 35 who received the YFV17D yellow fever vaccine. Both conserved end residues are part of each CDR3. A D gene is named only where the DNA matches it firmly. Not every row has a clone size; where given, it reads once, few, many or a size class.

TRBV5-1	TRBJ2-7	few	-	TGCGCCTCCCCCTCGCCGAGTCACTACGAGCAGTACTTC	CASPSPSHYEQYF
TRBV19	TRBJ1-2	-	-	TGTGCCAGTCTACAGGGCCCAGCTAACTATGGCTACACCTTC	CASLQGPANYGYTF
TRBV7-7	TRBJ2-1	-	-	TGTGCCAGCAGCCCTCCATTCGGGCCGCAGTTCTTC	CASSPPFGPQFF
TRBV12-3/TRBV12-4	TRBJ1-5	many	-	TGTGCCAGCAGTTTAGGGGTGGGTCAGCCCCAGCATTTT	CASSLGVGQPQHF
TRBV20-1	TRBJ2-5	many	TRBD1	TGCAGTGCTGGACAGGGGGCTAGGGAGACCCAGTACTTC	CSAGQGARETQYF
TRBV7-2	TRBJ2-2	-	-	TGTGCCAGCAGCTTAGCGGGAACCACCGGGGAGCTGTTTTTT	CASSLAGTTGELFF
TRBV7-2	TRBJ2-3	few	TRBD2	TGTGCCAGCAGCCCGGGGGGGCCCCAAGATACGCAGTATTTT	CASSPGGPQDTQYF
TRBV15	TRBJ1-5	few	-	TGTGCCACCAGCAGGGCAGGGCCGTGGGCCCAGCATTTT	CATSRAGPWAQHF
TRBV29-1	TRBJ2-3	-	TRBD2	TGCAGCGTTGTAGGGACTAGCGGGGGCCATAGCACAGATACGCAGTATTTT	CSVVGTSGGHSTDTQYF
TRBV5-1	TRBJ2-3	few	-	TGCGCCAGCAGAGCTGAAGCGGTGGTGGGGGGCACAGATACGCAGTATTTT	CASRAEAVVGGTDTQYF
TRBV20-1	TRBJ1-1	few	-	TGCAGTGCCTGGGGGATCGGGCGGGGGCCAGGAATGAACACTGAAGCTTTCTTT	CSAWGIGRGPGMNTEAFF
TRBV10-3	TRBJ1-6	many	-	TGTGCCATCAGTGAGTCTAGGGGTAATTCACCCCTCCACTTT	CAISESRGNSPLHF
TRBV15	TRBJ1-1	few	TRBD1	TGTGCCACCAGCAGAGATCCGACAGGGGGCTTTTCGACTGAAGCTTTCTTT	CATSRDPTGGFSTEAFF
TRBV12-3/TRBV12-4	TRBJ2-2	few	TRBD1	TGTGCCAGCAGTTTAGCGGACAGGGTCTCCGGGGAGCTGTTTTTT	CASSLADRVSGELFF
TRBV7-9	TRBJ2-7	few	-	TGTGCCAGCAGCATACCGGGACAGCAGTACTTC	CASSIPGQQYF
TRBV19	TRBJ2-1	few	TRBD2	TGTGCCAGTAGTTCCCCGGGAGGTGAGCAGTTCTTC	CASSSPGGEQFF
TRBV5-1	TRBJ1-6	-	TRBD1	TGCGCCAGCAGCTTGCAGACAGGGCCCGTCTATAATTCACCCCTCCACTTT	CASSLQTGPVYNSPLHF
TRBV6-5	TRBJ1-4	few	-	TGTGCCAGCAGTTACTCGGCAGGGCGGAATGAAAAACTGTTTTTT	CASSYSAGRNEKLFF
TRBV6-1	TRBJ1-1	many	-	TGTGCCAGCCCAGCCGAGGACACTGAAGCTTTCTTT	CASPAEDTEAFF
TRBV6-5	TRBJ1-6	few	TRBD1	TGTGCCAGCAGGGGGACAGGGTCAGGAACACCCCTCCACTTT	CASRGTGSGTPLHF
TRBV20-1	TRBJ2-1	-	-	TGCAGTACTCTTAAGAATGAGCAGTTCTTC	CSTLKNEQFF
TRBV12-3/TRBV12-4	TRBJ1-5	few	-	TGTGCCAGCAGTTTAGACAGCGGAGCGGTACATCAGCCCCAGCATTTT	CASSLDSGAVHQPQHF
TRBV12-3/TRBV12-4	TRBJ2-2	few	-	TGTGCCAGCAGTTGGGCATCGAACACCGGGGAGCTGTTTTTT	CASSWASNTGELFF
TRBV4-2	TRBJ2-1	-	TRBD1	TGTGCCAGCAGCCAAAGGACAGGGGACTACAATGAGCAGTTCTTC	CASSQRTGDYNEQFF
TRBV5-1	TRBJ1-4	few	-	TGCGCCAGCAGCTTGGTTCCCCCTAATGAAAAACTGTTTTTT	CASSLVPPNEKLFF
TRBV5-1	TRBJ2-5	many	-	TGCGCCAGCAGCCCCCGTTTCCAAGAGACCCAGTACTTC	CASSPRFQETQYF
TRBV30	TRBJ2-7	few	TRBD2	TGTGCCTGGAGTGTGGTAGCGGGGTCTGGGTACGAGCAGTACTTC	CAWSVVAGSGYEQYF
TRBV19	TRBJ1-5	-	TRBD1	TGTGCCAGCCAACCTCAGGGGGCGCTTGCTCAGCCCCAGCATTTT	CASQPQGALAQPQHF
TRBV18	TRBJ2-5	few	-	TGTGCCAGCTCCCCGCCTCCAGGGTACCAAGAGACCCAGTACTTC	CASSPPPGYQETQYF
TRBV20-1	TRBJ2-3	-	TRBD1	TGCAGTGCTAGAGACAAAGGGGGCTCGGCTAACACAGATACGCAGTATTTT	CSARDKGGSANTDTQYF
TRBV7-3	TRBJ2-1	few	TRBD1	TGTGCCAGCAGACCGGCAGGGGGCCCCTTATACAATGAGCAGTTCTTC	CASRPAGGPLYNEQFF
TRBV11-2	TRBJ2-1	few	-	TGTGCCAGCAGCCAAGGACGAGGAGGAGATGAGCAGTTCTTC	CASSQGRGGDEQFF